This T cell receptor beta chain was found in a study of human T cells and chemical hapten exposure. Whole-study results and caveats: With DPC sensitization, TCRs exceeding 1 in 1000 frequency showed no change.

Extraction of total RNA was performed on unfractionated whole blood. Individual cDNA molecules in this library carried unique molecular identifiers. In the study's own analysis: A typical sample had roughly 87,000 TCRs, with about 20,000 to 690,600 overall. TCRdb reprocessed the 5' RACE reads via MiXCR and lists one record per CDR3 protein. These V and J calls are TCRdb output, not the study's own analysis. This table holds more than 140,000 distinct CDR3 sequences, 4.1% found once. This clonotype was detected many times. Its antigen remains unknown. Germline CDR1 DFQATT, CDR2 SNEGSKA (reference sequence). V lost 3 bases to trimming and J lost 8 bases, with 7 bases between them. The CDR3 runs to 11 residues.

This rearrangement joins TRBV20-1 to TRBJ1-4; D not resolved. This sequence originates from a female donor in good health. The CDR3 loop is CSASSREKLFF. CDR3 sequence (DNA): TGCAGTGCTAGTTCCCGGGAAAAACTGTTTTTT.